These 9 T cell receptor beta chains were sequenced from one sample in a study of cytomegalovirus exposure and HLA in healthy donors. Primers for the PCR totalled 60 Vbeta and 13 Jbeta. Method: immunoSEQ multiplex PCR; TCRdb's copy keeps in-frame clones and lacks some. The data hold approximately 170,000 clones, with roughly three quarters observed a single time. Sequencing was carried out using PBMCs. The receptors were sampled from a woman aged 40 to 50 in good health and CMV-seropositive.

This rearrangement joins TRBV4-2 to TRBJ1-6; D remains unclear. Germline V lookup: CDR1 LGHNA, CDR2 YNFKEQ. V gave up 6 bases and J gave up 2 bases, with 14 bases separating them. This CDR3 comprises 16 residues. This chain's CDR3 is CASRPLESPYNSPLHF. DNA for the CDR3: TGTGCCAGCAGACCTTTGGAGAGCCCCTATAATTCACCCCTCCACTTT.

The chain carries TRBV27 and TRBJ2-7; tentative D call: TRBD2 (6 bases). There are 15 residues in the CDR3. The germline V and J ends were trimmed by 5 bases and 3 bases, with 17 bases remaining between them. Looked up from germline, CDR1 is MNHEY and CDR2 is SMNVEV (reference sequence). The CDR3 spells CASSRRGSFNYEQYF. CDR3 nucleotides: TGTGCCAGCAGTCGCCGGGGGAGCTTTAACTACGAGCAGTACTTC.

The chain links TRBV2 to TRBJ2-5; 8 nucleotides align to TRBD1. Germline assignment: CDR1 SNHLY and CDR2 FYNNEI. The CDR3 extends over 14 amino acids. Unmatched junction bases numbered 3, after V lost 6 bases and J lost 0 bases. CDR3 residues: CASRQDRDQETQYF. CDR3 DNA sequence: TGTGCCAGCAGACAGGACAGGGACCAAGAGACCCAGTACTTC.

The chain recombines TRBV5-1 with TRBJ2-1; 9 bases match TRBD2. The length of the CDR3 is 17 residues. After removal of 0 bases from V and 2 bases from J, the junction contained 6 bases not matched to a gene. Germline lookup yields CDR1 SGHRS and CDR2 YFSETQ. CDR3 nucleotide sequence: TGCGCCAGCAGCTTGGATGGACTAGCGAGACCCTACAATGAGCAGTTCTTC. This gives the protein CASSLDGLARPYNEQFF.

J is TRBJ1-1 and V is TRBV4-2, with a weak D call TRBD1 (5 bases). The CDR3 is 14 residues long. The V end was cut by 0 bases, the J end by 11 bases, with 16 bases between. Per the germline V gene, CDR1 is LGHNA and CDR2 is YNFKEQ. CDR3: CASSQDRRGSGAFF. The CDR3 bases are TGTGCCAGCAGCCAAGACCGTCGGGGGAGCGGCGCTTTCTTT.

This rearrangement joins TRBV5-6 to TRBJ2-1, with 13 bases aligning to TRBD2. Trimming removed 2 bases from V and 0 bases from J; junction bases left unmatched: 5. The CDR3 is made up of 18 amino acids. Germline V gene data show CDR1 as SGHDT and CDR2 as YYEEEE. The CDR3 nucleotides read TGTGCCAGCAGCTTAGGACTAGCGGGGGCCTACTCCTACAATGAGCAGTTCTTC. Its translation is CASSLGLAGAYSYNEQFF.

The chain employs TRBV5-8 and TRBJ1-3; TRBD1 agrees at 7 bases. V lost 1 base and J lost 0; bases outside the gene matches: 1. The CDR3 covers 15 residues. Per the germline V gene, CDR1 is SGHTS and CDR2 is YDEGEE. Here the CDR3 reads CASSLRDSSGNTIYF. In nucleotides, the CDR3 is TGTGCCAGCAGCTTGAGGGACAGCTCTGGAAACACCATATATTTT.

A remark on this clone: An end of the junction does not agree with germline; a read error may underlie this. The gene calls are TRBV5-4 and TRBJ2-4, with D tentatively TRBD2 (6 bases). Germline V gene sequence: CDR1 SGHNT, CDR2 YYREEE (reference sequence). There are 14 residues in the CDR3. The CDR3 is CASSFDAGKNSQYF. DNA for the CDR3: TGTGCCAGCAGCTTTGACGCGGGGAAAAACAGTCAGTACTTC. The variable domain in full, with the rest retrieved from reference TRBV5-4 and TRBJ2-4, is ETGVTQSPTHLIKTRGQQVTLRCSSQSGHNTVSWYQQALGQGPQFIFQYYREEENGRGNFPPRFSGLQFPNYSSELNVNALELDDSALYLCASSFDAGKNSQYFGAGTRLSVL.

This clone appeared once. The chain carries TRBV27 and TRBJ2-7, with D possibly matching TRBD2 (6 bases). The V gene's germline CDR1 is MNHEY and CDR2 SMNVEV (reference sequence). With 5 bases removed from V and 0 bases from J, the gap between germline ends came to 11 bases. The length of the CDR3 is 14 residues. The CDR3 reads CASSPAGSSYEQYF. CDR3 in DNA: TGTGCCAGCAGTCCGGCGGGATCCTCCTACGAGCAGTACTTC.